These 10 T cell receptor beta chains were all obtained from the same sample, sequenced in a study of blood T cells in healthy people across ages. A second PCR of roughly 7 to 11 cycles used a sample-barcoded 5' primer and a J-beta primer mix. TCRdb recomputed calls from the 5' RACE reads with MiXCR, one row per CDR3 protein. In the table there are approximately 1,100,000 distinct CDR3 sequences, 40% to 50% of which are singletons. Sequenced sample: blood. Receptor source: a woman aged 60-75 years in good health.

This chain uses TRBV18 with TRBJ2-7; 9 bases match TRBD2. The CDR3 loop spans 15 amino acids. J lost 9 bases, V lost 5 bases, and 14 bases had no gene match. Germline V gene sequence: CDR1 KGHSH, CDR2 LQKENI. The DNA for the CDR3 is TGTGCCAGCTCATCATCTAGCGGGAATATGGGCCGGCAGTACTTC. Protein: CASSSSSGNMGRQYF.

This clonotype was recorded a few times. The rearrangement joins TRBV7-2 to TRBJ2-1; D may be TRBD2 (6 bases). Germline CDR1 and CDR2: SGHTA and FQGNSA. Trimming took off 1 base at V and 7 bases at J, with 11 bases between the two ends. The CDR3 is 14 residues long. CDR3 sequence (DNA): TGTGCCAGCAGCTTAGTGGGTCGGGGGAATGAGCAGTTCTTC. Protein product: CASSLVGRGNEQFF. The variable domain in full, completed from reference TRBV7-2 and TRBJ2-1, reads GAGVSQSPSNKVTEKGKDVELRCDPISGHTALYWYRQSLGQGLEFLIYFQGNSAPDKSGLPSDRFSAERTGGSVSTLTIQRTQQEDSAVYLCASSLVGRGNEQFFGPGTRLTVL.

The chain recombines TRBV11-2 with TRBJ2-1; D unclear. Judging by the DNA end, TRBJ2-7 fits better; the J call may be wrong. This CDR3 is 16 amino acids long. CDR1 is SGHAT and CDR2 is FQNNGV in the germline V gene. CDR3 loop: CASSLYPSYSYNEQYF. The CDR3 DNA follows: TGTGCCAGCAGCTTATATCCCAGTTACTCCTACAATGAGCAGTACTTC.

This clonotype was counted at least ten times. This chain links TRBV5-1 with TRBJ2-7; D gene ambiguous. From germline, CDR1 is SGHRS and CDR2 YFSETQ. Between the trimmed V and J ends, which lost 4 bases and 4 bases, there was a span of 15 bases. This CDR3 has 14 residues. CDR3 in DNA: TGCGCCAGCAGCCCGTCGGAATGGATTTACGAGCAGTACTTC. Its translation: CASSPSEWIYEQYF.

V is TRBV3-1 and J is TRBJ1-1, with no clear D. The CDR3 is made up of 14 amino acids. Trimming left V 1 base short and J 1 base short, with 7 bases between. Germline V gene lookup returns CDR1 LGHDT and CDR2 YNNKEL (reference sequence). Here the CDR3 DNA reads TGTGCCAGCAGCCAAGCTCGACAGAACACTGAAGCTTTCTTT. Translated: CASSQARQNTEAFF.

The chain is built from TRBV7-9 and TRBJ2-5; 8 bases are shared with TRBD2. The CDR3 totals 17 residues. The V gene end was trimmed by 3 bases and the J gene end by 4 bases; junction bases not matched to a gene: 13. Per the germline V gene, CDR1 is SEHNR and CDR2 is FQNEAQ (reference sequence). CDR3 nucleotides: TGTGCCAGCAGCTTGGGGGAGATAACCGGGACTAGAGAGACCCAGTACTTC. Its translation: CASSLGEITGTRETQYF.

V and J are TRBV7-2 and TRBJ2-5, with D uncertain. The CDR3 is made up of 15 amino acids. V was cut by 1 base and J by 5 bases, with 14 bases left in between. The V gene's germline CDR1 is SGHTA and CDR2 FQGNSA. CDR3 in DNA: TGTGCCAGCAGCTTAGTGGTTACCAACGGGGAGACCCAGTACTTC. It codes for CASSLVVTNGETQYF.

The rearrangement uses TRBV20-1 and TRBJ2-3, with 10 bases matching TRBD2. This CDR3 has 15 residues. Trimming took 6 bases from V and 4 from J; bases not matched to a gene: 10. Germline V CDR1 and CDR2: DFQATT, SNEGSKA (reference sequence). The chain's CDR3 is CSATPSGRNPDTQYF. The CDR3 coding sequence is TGCAGTGCGACGCCTAGCGGGAGAAACCCAGATACGCAGTATTTT.

This clonotype appeared many times. CDR3 amino acids: CATSREYRGEETQYF. CDR3 in DNA: TGTGCCACCAGCAGAGAGTACAGGGGGGAAGAGACCCAGTACTTC. The V gene is TRBV15, the J gene TRBJ2-5; 8 bases match TRBD1. Trimming removed 0 bases from V and 3 bases from J; junction bases left unmatched: 3. Germline CDR1 and CDR2: LNHNV and YYDKDF (reference sequence). The CDR3 has 15 amino acids. The full variable domain, completed using reference TRBV15 and TRBJ2-5, is DAMVIQNPRYQVTQFGKPVTLSCSQTLNHNVMYWYQQKSSQAPKLLFHYYDKDFNNEADTPDNFQSRRPNTSFCFLDIRSPGLGDTAMYLCATSREYRGEETQYFGPGTRLLVL.

The table lists this clonotype with a few counts. This chain connects TRBV20-1 to TRBJ2-3, with 7 positions matching TRBD2. Trimming took 6 bases from V and 4 from J; bases not matched to a gene: 13. Germline lookup yields CDR1 DFQATT and CDR2 SNEGSKA (reference sequence). The CDR3 totals 15 residues. The CDR3 region has the DNA TGCAGTGCGCCTAGACTAGCCGCCTTCGCAGATACGCAGTATTTT. Residues: CSAPRLAAFADTQYF.